The 8 T cell receptor beta chains below come from one sample, sequenced in a study of blood T cell repertoires in COVID-19. Method: immunoSEQ multiplex PCR; TCRdb's copy keeps in-frame clones and lacks some. Here the sample spans more than 95,000 clones, around 90% being singletons. Sequencing was performed on peripheral blood. The receptors shown here come from a human donor in a cohort sampled during active COVID-19.

This chain joins TRBV11-3 and TRBJ1-1; a weak D match, TRBD1 (5 bases). V was trimmed by 0 bases and J by 8 bases, leaving 10 bases between them. The germline V gene encodes CDR1 SGHNT and CDR2 YENEEA. The length of the CDR3 is 13 residues. CDR3 sequence reads: CASSLEGGTEAFF. The CDR3 nucleotides read TGTGCCAGCAGCTTAGAGGGGGGGACCGAAGCTTTCTTT.

The V gene is TRBV14, the J gene TRBJ2-7, with D perhaps matching TRBD1 (6 bases). This CDR3 contains 12 residues. The V gene's germline CDR1 is SGHDN and CDR2 FVKESK. Trimming removed 3 bases from V and 4 bases from J, with 7 bases in between. CDR3 residues: CASSQQGYEQYF. CDR3 nucleotide sequence: TGTGCCAGCAGCCAGCAGGGGTACGAGCAGTACTTC.

V is TRBV5-1 and J is TRBJ2-2, with D perhaps matching TRBD1 (5 bases). Trimming took off 5 bases at V and 7 bases at J, with 9 bases between the two ends. The CDR3 loop spans 12 amino acids. Germline V lookup: CDR1 SGHRS, CDR2 YFSETQ. The CDR3 DNA follows: TGCGCCAGCAGGGGGCTGAACGGGGAGCTGTTTTTT. Translating it yields CASRGLNGELFF.

The genes are TRBV7-6 and TRBJ2-1, with 12 bases that match TRBD2. The J segment lost 0 bases and the V segment lost 1 base, leaving 10 bases of the junction unmatched. The CDR3 has 20 residues. Germline assignment: CDR1 SGHVS and CDR2 FNYEAQ. This chain's CDR3 is CASSLVIWTSGASSYNEQFF. The DNA of the CDR3 is TGTGCCAGCAGCTTAGTGATATGGACTAGCGGGGCGAGCTCCTACAATGAGCAGTTCTTC.

The rearrangement uses TRBV30 and TRBJ2-7; TRBD1 matches at 7 bases. Germline loops: CDR1 GTSNPN, CDR2 SVGIG (reference sequence). The CDR3 runs to 13 residues. V lost 5 bases and J lost 3; bases outside the gene matches: 7. The chain's CDR3 is CAWDRQGNYEQYF. CDR3 coding DNA: TGTGCCTGGGACAGACAGGGCAACTACGAGCAGTACTTC.

The rearrangement joins TRBV11-3 to TRBJ2-7, with 8 positions matching TRBD2. Trimming removed 9 bases from V and 4 bases from J; junction bases left unmatched: 20. This CDR3 comprises 17 residues. Germline loops: CDR1 SGHNT, CDR2 YENEEA. The CDR3 sequence is CASPSRALTREGYEQYF. The CDR3 nucleotides are TGTGCCAGTCCTTCCCGGGCTCTGACTCGGGAGGGGTACGAGCAGTACTTC.

This chain links TRBV7-3 with TRBJ2-2, with 9 bases that match TRBD1. Germline trimming cut 6 bases from V and 6 bases from J; bases unmatched to any gene: 8. The CDR3 covers 15 residues. CDR1 is SGHTA and CDR2 is FQGTGA in the germline V gene. The CDR3 DNA follows: TGTGCCAGCAGATTCCAGGGGACAGGGTCCGGGGAGCTGTTTTTT. Protein sequence: CASRFQGTGSGELFF. The full variable domain, in which reference TRBV7-3 and TRBJ2-2 provide the parts outside the CDR3, is GAGVSQTPSNKVTEKGKYVELRCDPISGHTALYWYRQSLGQGPEFLIYFQGTGAADDSGLPNDRFFAVRPEGSVSTLKIQRTERGDSAVYLCASRFQGTGSGELFFGEGSRLTVL.

The V and J genes are TRBV27 and TRBJ1-2; 8 nucleotides align to TRBD1. V lost 5 bases to trimming and J lost 2 bases; unmatched junction nucleotides: 1. The CDR3 runs 13 residues. CDR1 is MNHEY and CDR2 is SMNVEV in the germline V gene (reference sequence). CDR3 loop: CASSGTGNYGYTF. DNA for the CDR3: TGTGCCAGCAGTGGGACAGGAAACTATGGCTACACCTTC.